The clone carrying this T cell receptor (beta chain) was seen once. Original processing methods: Counts of nucleated cells, estimated from reference gene primer amplification, were obtained. Sequencing was performed with immunoSEQ multiplex PCR; in TCRdb, only in-frame clones are kept and a portion is missing. The V and J calls and clone size come from that table; D and trimming were worked out from the DNA. The sample comprises hundreds of thousands of clones, around 92% of which are singletons, and less than 4.5% rests with the top ten. The CDR3 is 14 amino acids. V shed 1 base, J shed 6 bases, and the junction held 6 bases outside the gene matches. CDR1 SGHNT and CDR2 YYREEE come from the germline V gene (reference sequence). This entry comes from a study of blood T cell repertoires in COVID-19. Across the study: From the United States, Italy and Spain came samples of acute and convalescent COVID-19. PBMCs, B-cell-depleted T cells, or T cells provided the cDNA or gDNA that made up the material.

The sample taken for sequencing was PBMCs or T cells enriched from blood (not recorded which). The V gene is TRBV5-4, the J gene TRBJ2-7; 8 bases line up with TRBD2. The sequence came from a woman younger than 45 with acute COVID-19. The CDR3 region is CASSLRTSSREQYF. CDR3 sequence (DNA): TGTGCCAGCAGCTTGAGGACTAGCTCACGCGAGCAGTACTTC.